Below, 15 T cell receptor beta chains from the same sample are listed, as sequenced in a study of blood T cell repertoires in COVID-19. TCRdb's table, derived via immunoSEQ multiplex PCR, lists solely in-frame clones and lacks some. The table lists hundreds of thousands of clones, more than 85% of them singletons. Sequencing was performed on PBMCs or T cells enriched from blood (not recorded which). The receptors shown here come from a woman between 45 and 60 years old who had recovered from COVID-19.

The chain couples TRBV9 to TRBJ2-7; TRBD2 matches at 12 bases. Germline loops: CDR1 SGDLS, CDR2 YYNGEE. The length of the CDR3 is 17 residues. V lost 4 bases and J lost 1; bases outside the gene matches: 9. CDR3 nucleotide sequence: TGTGCCAGCAGCCCACACCAGGGACTAGCGGGTTCCTACGAGCAGTACTTC. Amino acid sequence: CASSPHQGLAGSYEQYF. The full variable domain, with the rest looked up from reference TRBV9 and TRBJ2-7, is DSGVTQTPKHLITATGQRVTLRCSPRSGDLSVYWYQQSLDQGLQFLIQYYNGEERAKGNILERFSAQQFPDLHSELNLSSLELGDSALYFCASSPHQGLAGSYEQYFGPGTRLTVT.

The rearrangement joins TRBV28 to TRBJ2-2; 8 bases are a match to TRBD2. The V gene end was trimmed by 6 bases and the J gene end by 4 bases; junction bases not matched to a gene: 7. The CDR3 length is 15 residues. Germline CDR1 and CDR2: MDHEN and SYDVKM. CDR3 DNA sequence: TGTGCCAGCAGGTCCGGGACTAGACTCACCGGGGAGCTGTTTTTT. Protein: CASRSGTRLTGELFF. The full variable domain, rest sourced from reference TRBV28 and TRBJ2-2, is DVKVTQSSRYLVKRTGEKVFLECVQDMDHENMFWYRQDPGLGLRLIYFSYDVKMKEKGDIPEGYSVSREKKERFSLILESASTNQTSMYLCASRSGTRLTGELFFGEGSRLTVL.

The chain uses TRBV29-1 and TRBJ2-1; D call uncertain. The CDR3 runs to 10 residues. Germline V CDR1 and CDR2: SQVTM, ANQGSEA. V was clipped by 5 bases and J by 5 bases, with 4 bases between them. This chain's CDR3 is CSVLHNEQFF. CDR3 nucleotides: TGCAGCGTTCTCCACAATGAGCAGTTCTTC.

This rearrangement joins TRBV9 to TRBJ1-6; D unresolved. The CDR3 spans 18 residues. CDR1 and CDR2 from the germline V gene are SGDLS and YYNGEE. The V gene lost 2 bases and the J gene lost 0 bases, with 15 bases spanning the gap. CDR3 sequence reads: CASSVFTSPSSYNSPLHF. The CDR3 DNA sequence: TGTGCCAGCAGCGTGTTTACGTCCCCGAGCTCCTATAATTCACCCCTCCACTTT.

The chain employs TRBV9 and TRBJ2-5; D ambiguous. The CDR3 contains 13 residues. Germline CDR1 reads SGDLS; CDR2 reads YYNGEE. Trimming left V 0 bases short and J 3 bases short, with 6 bases between. The CDR3 region is CASSVVPEETQYF. Written as DNA, the CDR3 is TGTGCCAGCAGCGTAGTCCCCGAAGAGACCCAGTACTTC.

CDR3 sequence reads: CASTSPPWGQPSSNQPQHF. The CDR3 coding sequence is TGTGCCAGCACCTCTCCGCCTTGGGGGCAGCCCTCGAGCAATCAGCCCCAGCATTTT. The chain joins TRBV28 to TRBJ1-5, with D maybe TRBD1 (6 bases). The CDR3 sequence is 19 residues long. V lost 7 bases and J lost 1, with 26 bases in between. Germline CDR1 MDHEN, CDR2 SYDVKM.

The rearrangement joins TRBV7-9 to TRBJ1-4; D is unresolved. The CDR3 has 15 residues. Trimming pared 1 base from V and 1 base from J, leaving 7 bases between. Germline loops: CDR1 SEHNR, CDR2 FQNEAQ (reference sequence). The CDR3 is CASSLVTGTNEKLFF. In DNA form, the CDR3 reads TGTGCCAGCAGCTTAGTGACGGGAACTAATGAAAAACTGTTTTTT.

This CDR3 is CASSTGGGGTEAFF. CDR3 in DNA: TGTGCCAGTTCAACAGGGGGCGGTGGCACTGAAGCTTTCTTT. The J gene is TRBJ1-1, the V gene TRBV19, with TRBD1 identical over 9 bases. V dropped 8 bases and J dropped 4; count of bases not matched to a gene: 8. CDR1 is LNHDA and CDR2 is SQIVND in the germline V gene (reference sequence). This CDR3 is 14 amino acids long.

V usage is TRBV3-1 (or the pseudogene TRBV3-2) and J usage is TRBJ1-3, with D uncertain. Germline assignment: CDR1 LGHDT and CDR2 YNNKEL (reference sequence). The V and J ends lost 3 bases and 0 bases respectively, with 15 bases between them. This CDR3 comprises 17 residues. As DNA, the CDR3 is TGTGCCAGCAGCCATGCCGCCACTGCCTTCTCTGGAAACACCATATATTTT. Its protein is CASSHAATAFSGNTIYF.

The rearrangement joins TRBV2 to TRBJ1-1, with 8 bases fitting TRBD1. Germline assignment: CDR1 SNHLY and CDR2 FYNNEI. The CDR3 is made up of 14 amino acids. V lost 1 base to trimming and J lost 6 bases; unmatched junction nucleotides: 4. The CDR3 is CASSEDRGRAEAFF. The CDR3 DNA follows: TGTGCCAGCAGTGAAGACAGGGGGAGGGCTGAAGCTTTCTTT.

The gene calls are TRBV18 and TRBJ2-2; the D is unclear. V was trimmed by 2 bases and J by 6 bases, leaving 10 bases between them. The CDR3 length is 14 residues. Germline CDR1 KGHSH, CDR2 LQKENI. The CDR3 loop is CASSPSGDPGELFF. The CDR3 DNA reads TGTGCCAGCTCACCATCAGGCGATCCCGGGGAGCTGTTTTTT.

The chain carries TRBV7-2 and TRBJ2-7; tentatively, D is TRBD1 (5 bases). Deletions cut 5 bases from V and 2 bases from J, with 10 bases between. CDR3 length equals 13 residues. Germline CDR1 is SGHTA and CDR2 is FQGNSA. The CDR3: CASSTTGAYEQYF. The CDR3 coding sequence is TGTGCCAGCAGCACTACAGGTGCCTACGAGCAGTACTTC. The variable domain in full, with the rest retrieved from reference TRBV7-2 and TRBJ2-7, is GAGVSQSPSNKVTEKGKDVELRCDPISGHTALYWYRQSLGQGLEFLIYFQGNSAPDKSGLPSDRFSAERTGGSVSTLTIQRTQQEDSAVYLCASSTTGAYEQYFGPGTRLTVT.

The chain joins TRBV28 to TRBJ2-1; 8 nucleotides align to TRBD1. This CDR3 has 15 amino acids. J lost 6 bases, V lost 7 bases, and 11 bases had no gene match. Germline values: CDR1 MDHEN, CDR2 SYDVKM. CDR3 sequence: CASTPSTGVGNEQFF. The CDR3 DNA reads as TGTGCCAGCACCCCTTCGACAGGGGTAGGCAATGAGCAGTTCTTC.

The rearrangement joins TRBV28 to TRBJ2-7; TRBD1 aligns across 10 bases. This CDR3 contains 14 residues. Germline V gene sequence: CDR1 MDHEN, CDR2 SYDVKM. The ends lost 5 bases at V and 7 bases at J; junction bases unmatched: 8. The DNA of the CDR3 is TGTGCCAGCAGTCCGGGGACAGGGGCGAGAGAGCAGTACTTC. It encodes CASSPGTGAREQYF.

The genes are TRBV27 and TRBJ2-1; D call uncertain. The ends were cut back, 1 base at V and 6 bases at J, with 10 bases in the middle. Germline V gene sequence: CDR1 MNHEY, CDR2 SMNVEV (reference sequence). There are 14 residues in the CDR3. In DNA, the CDR3 is TGTGCCAGCAGTTTATGGCCAGAAACCAATGAGCAGTTCTTC. Translation gives CASSLWPETNEQFF.